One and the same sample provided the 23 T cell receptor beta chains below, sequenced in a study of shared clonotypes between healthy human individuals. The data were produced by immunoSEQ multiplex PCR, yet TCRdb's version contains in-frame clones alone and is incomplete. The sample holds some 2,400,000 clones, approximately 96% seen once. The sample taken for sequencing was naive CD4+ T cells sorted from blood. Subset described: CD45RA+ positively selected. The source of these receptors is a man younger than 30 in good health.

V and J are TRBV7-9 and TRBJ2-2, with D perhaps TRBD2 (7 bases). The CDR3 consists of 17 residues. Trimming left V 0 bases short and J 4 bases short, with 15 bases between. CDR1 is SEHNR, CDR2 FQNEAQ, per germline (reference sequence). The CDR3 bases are TGTGCCAGCAGCTTAGCACAGGGCGGGGGAGTCACCGGGGAGCTGTTTTTT. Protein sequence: CASSLAQGGGVTGELFF.

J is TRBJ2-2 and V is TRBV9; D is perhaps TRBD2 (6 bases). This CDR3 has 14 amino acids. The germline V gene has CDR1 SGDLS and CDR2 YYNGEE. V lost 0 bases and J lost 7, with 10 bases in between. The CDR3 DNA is TGTGCCAGCAGCGTAGTGGCTAGCGTCGGGGAGCTGTTTTTT. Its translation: CASSVVASVGELFF. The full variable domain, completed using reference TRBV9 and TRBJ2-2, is DSGVTQTPKHLITATGQRVTLRCSPRSGDLSVYWYQQSLDQGLQFLIQYYNGEERAKGNILERFSAQQFPDLHSELNLSSLELGDSALYFCASSVVASVGELFFGEGSRLTVL.

The CDR3 sequence: CATSRKTGTTGELFF. In DNA, the CDR3 is TGTGCCACCAGCAGAAAGACAGGAACCACCGGGGAGCTGTTTTTT. This chain connects TRBV15 to TRBJ2-2, with a weak D call TRBD1 (6 bases). The ends were cut back, 2 bases at V and 4 bases at J, with 11 bases in the middle. This CDR3 comprises 15 residues. Germline V gene lookup returns CDR1 LNHNV and CDR2 YYDKDF (reference sequence).

CDR3 protein: CASSGGGPFYTGELFF. DNA for the CDR3: TGTGCCAGCAGTGGAGGGGGGCCTTTTTACACCGGGGAGCTGTTTTTT. This chain uses TRBV6-1 with TRBJ2-2, with D perhaps given as TRBD1 or TRBD2 (6 bases each). Trimming took 4 bases from V and 3 from J, leaving 15 bases between them. CDR3 length: 16 residues. Looked up from germline, CDR1 is MNHNS and CDR2 is SASEGT.

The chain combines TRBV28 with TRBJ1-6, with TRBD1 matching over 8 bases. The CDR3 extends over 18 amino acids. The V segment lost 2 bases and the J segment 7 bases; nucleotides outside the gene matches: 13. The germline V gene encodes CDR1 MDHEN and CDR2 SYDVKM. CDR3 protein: CASSLQGATRAINSPLHF. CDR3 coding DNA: TGTGCCAGCAGTTTACAGGGGGCAACGAGGGCGATAAATTCACCCCTCCACTTT.

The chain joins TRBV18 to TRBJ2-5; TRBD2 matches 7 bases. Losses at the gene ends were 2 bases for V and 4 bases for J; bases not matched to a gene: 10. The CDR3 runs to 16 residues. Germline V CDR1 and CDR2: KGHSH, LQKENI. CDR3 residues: CASSPVLTSSGETQYF. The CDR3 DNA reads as TGTGCCAGCTCACCAGTTTTGACTAGCTCAGGAGAGACCCAGTACTTC.

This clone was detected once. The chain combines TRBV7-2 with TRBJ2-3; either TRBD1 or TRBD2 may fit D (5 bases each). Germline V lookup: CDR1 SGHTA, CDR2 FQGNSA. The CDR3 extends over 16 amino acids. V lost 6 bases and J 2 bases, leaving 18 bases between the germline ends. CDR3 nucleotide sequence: TGTGCCAGCAGACCTTCCTCTGGGGGAACCACAGATACGCAGTATTTT. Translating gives CASRPSSGGTTDTQYF.

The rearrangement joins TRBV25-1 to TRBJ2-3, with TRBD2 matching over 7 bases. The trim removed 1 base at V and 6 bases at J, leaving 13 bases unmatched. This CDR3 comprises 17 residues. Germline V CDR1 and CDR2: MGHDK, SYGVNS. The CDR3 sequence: CASSEFRDGRRWDTQYF. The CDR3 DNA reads TGTGCCAGCAGTGAATTTCGGGACGGGAGGAGGTGGGATACGCAGTATTTT.

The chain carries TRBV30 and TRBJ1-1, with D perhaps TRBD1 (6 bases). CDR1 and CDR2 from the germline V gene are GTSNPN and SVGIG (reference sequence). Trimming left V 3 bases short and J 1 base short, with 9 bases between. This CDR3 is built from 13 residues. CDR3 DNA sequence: TGTGCCTGGAGGGGGGACAAGAACACTGAAGCTTTCTTT. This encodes CAWRGDKNTEAFF.

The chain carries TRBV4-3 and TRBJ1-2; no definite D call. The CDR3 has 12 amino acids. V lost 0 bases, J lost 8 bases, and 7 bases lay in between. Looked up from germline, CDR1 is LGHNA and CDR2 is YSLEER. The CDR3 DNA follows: TGCGCCAGCAGCCAAGATCAACGGGGCTACACCTTC. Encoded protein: CASSQDQRGYTF.

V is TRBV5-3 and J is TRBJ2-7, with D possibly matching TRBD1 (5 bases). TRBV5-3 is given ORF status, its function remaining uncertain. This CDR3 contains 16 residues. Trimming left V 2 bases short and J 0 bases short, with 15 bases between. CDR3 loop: CARSLGARLSSYEQYF. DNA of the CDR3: TGTGCCAGAAGCTTAGGGGCACGCCTAAGCTCCTACGAGCAGTACTTC.

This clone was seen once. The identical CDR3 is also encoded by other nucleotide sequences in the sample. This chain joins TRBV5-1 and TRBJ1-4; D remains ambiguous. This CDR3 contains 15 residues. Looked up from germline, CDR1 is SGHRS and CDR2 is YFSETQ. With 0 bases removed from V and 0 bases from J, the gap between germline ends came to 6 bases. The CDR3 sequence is CASSLGGTTNEKLFF. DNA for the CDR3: TGCGCCAGCAGCTTGGGGGGAACAACTAATGAAAAACTGTTTTTT.

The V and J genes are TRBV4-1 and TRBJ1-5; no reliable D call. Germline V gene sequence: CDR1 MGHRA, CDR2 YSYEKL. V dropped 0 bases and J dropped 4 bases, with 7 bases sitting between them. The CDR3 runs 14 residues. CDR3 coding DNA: TGCGCCAGCAGCCAAGATCAAGCTAATCAGCCCCAGCATTTT. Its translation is CASSQDQANQPQHF.

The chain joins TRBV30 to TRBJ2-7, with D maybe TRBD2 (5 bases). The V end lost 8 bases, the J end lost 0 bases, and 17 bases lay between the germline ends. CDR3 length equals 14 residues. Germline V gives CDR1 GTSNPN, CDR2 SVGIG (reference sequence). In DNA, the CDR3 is TGTGCCCGAACCTGGGAGCGGACCTCCTACGAGCAGTACTTC. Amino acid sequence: CARTWERTSYEQYF. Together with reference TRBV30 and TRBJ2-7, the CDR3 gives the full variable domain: SQTIHQWPATLVQPVGSPLSLECTVEGTSNPNLYWYRQAAGRGLQLLFYSVGIGQISSEVPQNLSASRPQDRQFILSSKKLLLSDSGFYLCARTWERTSYEQYFGPGTRLTVT.

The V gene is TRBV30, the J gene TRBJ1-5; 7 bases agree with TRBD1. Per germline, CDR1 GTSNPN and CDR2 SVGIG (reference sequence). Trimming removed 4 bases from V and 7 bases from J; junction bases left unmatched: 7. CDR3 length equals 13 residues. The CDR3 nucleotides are TGTGCCTGGACCCGGGACAGTGGGCAGCCCCAGCATTTT. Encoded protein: CAWTRDSGQPQHF.

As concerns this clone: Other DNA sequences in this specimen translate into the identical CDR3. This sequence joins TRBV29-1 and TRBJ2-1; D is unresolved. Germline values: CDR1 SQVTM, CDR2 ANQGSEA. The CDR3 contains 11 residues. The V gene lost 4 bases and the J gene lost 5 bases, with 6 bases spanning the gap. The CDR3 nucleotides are TGCAGCGTTGGGGCTAACAATGAGCAGTTCTTC. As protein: CSVGANNEQFF.

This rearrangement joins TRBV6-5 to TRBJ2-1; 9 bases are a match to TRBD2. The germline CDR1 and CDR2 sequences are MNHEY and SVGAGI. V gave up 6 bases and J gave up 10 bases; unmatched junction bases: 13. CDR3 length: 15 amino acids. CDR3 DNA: TGTGCCAGCAGGACCGGGACTAGCCTCGCCGTAGAGCAGTTCTTC. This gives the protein CASRTGTSLAVEQFF.

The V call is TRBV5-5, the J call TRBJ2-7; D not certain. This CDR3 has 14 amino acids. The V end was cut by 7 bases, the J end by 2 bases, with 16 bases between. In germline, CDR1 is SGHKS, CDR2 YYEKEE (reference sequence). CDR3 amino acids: CASASSGMTYEQYF. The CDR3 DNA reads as TGTGCCAGCGCCTCTTCCGGAATGACCTACGAGCAGTACTTC.

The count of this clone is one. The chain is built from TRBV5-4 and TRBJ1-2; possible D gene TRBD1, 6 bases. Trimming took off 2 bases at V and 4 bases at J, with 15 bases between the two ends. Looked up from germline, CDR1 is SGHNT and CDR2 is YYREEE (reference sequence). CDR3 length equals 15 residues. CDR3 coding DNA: TGTGCCAGCAGCTTCCCCGGGGGGGCGAGCTATGGCTACACCTTC. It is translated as CASSFPGGASYGYTF.

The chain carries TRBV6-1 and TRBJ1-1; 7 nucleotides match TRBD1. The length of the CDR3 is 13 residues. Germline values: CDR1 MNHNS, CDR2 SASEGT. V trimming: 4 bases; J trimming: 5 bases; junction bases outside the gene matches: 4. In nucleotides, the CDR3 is TGTGCCAGCAGTGTGGACAGGCTAACTGAAGCTTTCTTT. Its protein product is CASSVDRLTEAFF.

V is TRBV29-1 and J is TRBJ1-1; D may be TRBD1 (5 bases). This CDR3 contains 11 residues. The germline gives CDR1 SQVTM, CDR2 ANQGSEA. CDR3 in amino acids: CSLGDHPEAFF. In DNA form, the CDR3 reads TGCAGTCTGGGGGACCACCCTGAAGCTTTCTTT.

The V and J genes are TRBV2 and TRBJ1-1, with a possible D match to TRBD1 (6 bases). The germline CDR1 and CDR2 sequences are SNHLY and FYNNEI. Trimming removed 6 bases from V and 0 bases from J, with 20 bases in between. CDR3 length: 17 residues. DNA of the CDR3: TGTGCCAGCAGCCTCAGGGGTTGGATATTAATGAACACTGAAGCTTTCTTT. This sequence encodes CASSLRGWILMNTEAFF. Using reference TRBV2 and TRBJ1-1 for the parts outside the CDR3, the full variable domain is EPEVTQTPSHQVTQMGQEVILRCVPISNHLYFYWYRQILGQKVEFLVSFYNNEISEKSEIFDDQFSVERPDGSNFTLKIRSTKLEDSAMYFCASSLRGWILMNTEAFFGQGTRLTVV.

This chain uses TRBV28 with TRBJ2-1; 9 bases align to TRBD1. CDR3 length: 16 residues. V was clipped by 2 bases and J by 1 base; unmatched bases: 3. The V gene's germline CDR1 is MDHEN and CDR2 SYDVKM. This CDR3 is CASSLPGQGSYNEQFF. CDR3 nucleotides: TGTGCCAGCAGTTTACCGGGACAGGGATCCTACAATGAGCAGTTCTTC. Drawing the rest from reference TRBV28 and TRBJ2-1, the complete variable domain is DVKVTQSSRYLVKRTGEKVFLECVQDMDHENMFWYRQDPGLGLRLIYFSYDVKMKEKGDIPEGYSVSREKKERFSLILESASTNQTSMYLCASSLPGQGSYNEQFFGPGTRLTVL.